This T cell receptor beta chain was found in a study of shared clonotypes between healthy human individuals. V dropped 3 bases and J dropped 2 bases, with 8 bases sitting between them. Germline values: CDR1 ENHRY, CDR2 SYGVKD. The CDR3 is 14 residues long. This table comes from immunoSEQ multiplex PCR, and its TCRdb copy is limited to in-frame clones, with some not included. The sample has some 530,000 clones, approximately 81% seen once. The rearrangement joins TRBV10-3 to TRBJ1-3; D ambiguous. The TCR originated in a woman in her forties in good health. Some clones in this sample may be carry-over from other donors' samples. Input material: PBMCs. CDR3 nucleotide sequence: TGTGCCATCAGTGATGGCAAGACTGGAAACACCATATATTTT. Translated: CAISDGKTGNTIYF.